This T cell receptor (beta chain) was recovered during a study of blood T cells in healthy people across ages. Study results and limitations: TCR beta diversity, measured per million T cells, fell in a roughly linear way with age.

This CDR3 contains 14 residues. Trimming removed 3 bases at V and 7 bases at J, with 13 bases between. Per the germline V gene, CDR1 is DFQATT and CDR2 is SNEGSKA (reference sequence). A note on this clonotype: The antigen is undetermined.

A J-beta primer mix and a sample-barcoded 5' primer were used in a second PCR of about 7 to 11 cycles. TCRdb re-analysed the 5' RACE reads in MiXCR, keeping a single row per CDR3 protein. The table includes some 640,000 distinct CDR3 sequences, around half detected once. This TCR was sampled from a woman in her sixties in good health. Sequenced sample: blood. The rearrangement uses TRBV20-1 and TRBJ1-6; tentatively, D is TRBD1 (5 bases). The CDR3 sequence: CSASPPGPNSPLHF. As DNA, the CDR3 is TGCAGTGCTAGCCCGCCGGGACCGAATTCACCCCTCCACTTT.